This TCR beta chain was retrieved from a study of OX40 agonist ivuxolimab in advanced cancers. On the study more broadly: Patients in dose escalation had liver, melanoma, kidney or head and neck cancers. Previous treatment with anti-PD-1, anti-PD-L1 or anti-CTLA-4 therapy was allowed; about 37% had received some.

This CDR3 has 15 amino acids. The germline V gene has CDR1 LNHDA and CDR2 SQIVND (reference sequence). Unmatched junction bases numbered 2, after V lost 3 bases and J lost 3 bases. Patients were ruled out by autoimmune disease history or systemic immunosuppression. As to this clone: The antigen is undetermined.

Sequencing was performed with immunoSEQ multiplex PCR; in TCRdb, only in-frame clones are kept and a portion is missing. The sample lists more than 50,000 clones, around 83% occurring once. Whole-study results and caveats: More expanded clones were seen, on average, in CD8+ T cells than in CD4+.

This chain connects TRBV19 to TRBJ2-1; 10 bases are a match to TRBD2. The receptor comes from an adult with an advanced solid tumor such as melanoma, head and neck, liver or kidney cancer. This specimen was CD4+ or CD8+ T cells sorted from blood, taken in a trial of the OX40 agonist ivuxolimab. This chain's CDR3 is CASSMSSGSYNEQFF. Here the CDR3 DNA reads TGTGCCAGTAGTATGTCTAGCGGGAGCTACAATGAGCAGTTCTTC. Full variable domain (outside the CDR3, taken from reference TRBV19 and TRBJ2-1): DGGITQSPKYLFRKEGQNVTLSCEQNLNHDAMYWYRQDPGQGLRLIYYSQIVNDFQKGDIAEGYSVSREKKESFPLTVTSAQKNPTAFYLCASSMSSGSYNEQFFGPGTRLTVL.